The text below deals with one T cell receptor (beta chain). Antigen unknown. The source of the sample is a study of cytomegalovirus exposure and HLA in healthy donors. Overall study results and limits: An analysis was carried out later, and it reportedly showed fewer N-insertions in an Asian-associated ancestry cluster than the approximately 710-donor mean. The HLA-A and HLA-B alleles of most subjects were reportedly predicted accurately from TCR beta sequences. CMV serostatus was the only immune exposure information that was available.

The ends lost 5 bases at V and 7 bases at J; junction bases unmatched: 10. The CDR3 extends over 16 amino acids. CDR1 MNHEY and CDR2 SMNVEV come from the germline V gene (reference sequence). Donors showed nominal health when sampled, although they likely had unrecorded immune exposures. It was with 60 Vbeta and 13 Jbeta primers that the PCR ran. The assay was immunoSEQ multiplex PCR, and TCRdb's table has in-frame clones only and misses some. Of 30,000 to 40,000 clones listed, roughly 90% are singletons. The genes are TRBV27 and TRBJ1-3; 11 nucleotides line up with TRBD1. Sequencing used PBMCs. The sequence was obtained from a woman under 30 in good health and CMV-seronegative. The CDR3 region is CASSPRTGGLWNTIYF. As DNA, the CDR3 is TGTGCCAGCAGTCCCCGGACAGGGGGCCTCTGGAACACCATATATTTT.